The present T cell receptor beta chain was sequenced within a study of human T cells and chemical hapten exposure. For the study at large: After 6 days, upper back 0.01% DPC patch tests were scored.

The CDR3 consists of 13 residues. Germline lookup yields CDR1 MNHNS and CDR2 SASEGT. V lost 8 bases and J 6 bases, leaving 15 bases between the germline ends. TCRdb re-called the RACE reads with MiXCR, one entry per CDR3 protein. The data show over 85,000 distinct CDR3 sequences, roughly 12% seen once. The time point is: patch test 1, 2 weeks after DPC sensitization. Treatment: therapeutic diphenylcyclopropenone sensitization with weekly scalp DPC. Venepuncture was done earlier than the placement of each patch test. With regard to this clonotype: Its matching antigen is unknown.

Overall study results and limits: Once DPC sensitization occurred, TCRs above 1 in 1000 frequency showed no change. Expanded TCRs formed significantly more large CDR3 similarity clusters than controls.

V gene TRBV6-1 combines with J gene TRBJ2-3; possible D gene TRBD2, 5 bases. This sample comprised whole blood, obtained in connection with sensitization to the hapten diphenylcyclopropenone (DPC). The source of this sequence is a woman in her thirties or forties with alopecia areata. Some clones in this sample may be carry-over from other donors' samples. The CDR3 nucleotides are TGTGCCAGCCTCCGGCTAGCTTTTGATACGCAGTATTTT. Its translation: CASLRLAFDTQYF.